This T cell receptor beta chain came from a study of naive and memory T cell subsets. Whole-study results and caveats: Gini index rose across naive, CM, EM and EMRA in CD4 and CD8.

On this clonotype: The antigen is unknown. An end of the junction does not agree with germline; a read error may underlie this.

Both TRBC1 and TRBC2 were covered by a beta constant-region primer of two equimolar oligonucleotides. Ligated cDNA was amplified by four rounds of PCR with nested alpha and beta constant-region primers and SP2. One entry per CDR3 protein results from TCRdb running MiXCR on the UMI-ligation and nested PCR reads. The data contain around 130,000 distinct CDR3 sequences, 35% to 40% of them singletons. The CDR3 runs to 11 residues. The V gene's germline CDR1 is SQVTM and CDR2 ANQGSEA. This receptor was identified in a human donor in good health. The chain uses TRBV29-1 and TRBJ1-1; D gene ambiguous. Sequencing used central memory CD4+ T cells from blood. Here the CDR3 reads CSAEASWKAFF. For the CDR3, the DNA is TGCAGCGCTGAAGCTAGTTGGAAAGCTTTCTTT.